Listed below are T cell receptor beta chains from one sample, sequenced in a study of blood T cells in healthy people across ages. TCRdb re-analysed the 5' RACE reads in MiXCR, keeping a single row per CDR3 protein. The profile shows hundreds of thousands of distinct CDR3 sequences, under 25% of them singletons. Sample: blood. These receptor sequences come from a man between 65 and 85 years old in good health. Each CDR3 is given with its conserved first and last residue. A D gene is named only where the DNA matches it firmly. The size field is filled for only some rows; it gives once, few, many or a size class.

>.|TRBV9|once|TRBJ2-1
CASSVFGYNEQFF
TGTGCCAGCAGCGTATTTGGCTACAATGAGCAGTTCTTC
>TRBD1|TRBV12-5|few|TRBJ1-1
CASGLAYRQGGSTEAFF
TGTGCTAGTGGTTTGGCATACCGACAGGGGGGGAGCACTGAAGCTTTCTTT
>TRBD1|TRBV7-2|.|TRBJ2-7
CASSLMDGGQGFSYEQYF
TGTGCCAGCAGCTTAATGGACGGCGGACAGGGTTTCTCCTACGAGCAGTACTTC
>.|TRBV20-1|.|TRBJ2-5
CSARDRIGGGETQYF
TGCAGTGCTAGAGATAGGATCGGGGGAGGAGAGACCCAGTACTTC
>.|TRBV5-1|.|TRBJ2-3
CASSFTQNADTQYF
TGCGCCAGCAGCTTTACCCAAAACGCAGATACGCAGTATTTT
>TRBD2|TRBV10-3|.|TRBJ2-3
CAISASLRAIAGEADTQYF
TGTGCCATCAGTGCGTCCTTGCGGGCTATAGCGGGAGAAGCAGATACGCAGTATTTT
>.|TRBV7-6|few|TRBJ2-7
CASSLQGEEQYF
TGTGCCAGCAGCTTACAGGGTGAGGAGCAGTACTTC
>.|TRBV28|.|TRBJ1-1
CASSSIVVGSTEAFF
TGTGCCAGCAGTTCAATCGTGGTAGGCTCCACTGAAGCTTTCTTT
>TRBD2|TRBV6-6|.|TRBJ2-5
CASRPLTGAGIKTQYF
TGTGCCAGCAGACCACTCACGGGAGCGGGAATAAAGACCCAGTACTTC
>.|TRBV20-1|few|TRBJ2-3
CSAPARSQNTQYF
TGCAGTGCTCCAGCGAGAAGCCAGAATACGCAGTATTTT
>.|TRBV14|many|TRBJ2-7
CASSQDGGGDDYEQYF
TGTGCCAGCAGCCAAGATGGAGGAGGGGATGACTACGAGCAGTACTTC
>TRBD1|TRBV27|few|TRBJ2-4
CAGSPGTVNIQYF
TGTGCCGGCAGTCCCGGGACAGTCAACATTCAGTACTTC
>.|TRBV20-1|.|TRBJ2-1
CSARELRDLPYGEQFF
TGCAGTGCTAGAGAATTGAGGGACCTCCCTTACGGTGAGCAGTTCTTC
>.|TRBV12-3/TRBV12-4|few|TRBJ2-7
CASSSPSQDYEQYF
TGTGCCAGCAGTTCCCCCTCTCAAGACTACGAGCAGTACTTC